This T cell receptor beta chain was recovered during a study of cytomegalovirus exposure and HLA in healthy donors (dated by TCRdb to about 2017). With regard to the full study: In an earlier analysis of roughly 500 of the donors, 250 to 350 Gb of sequence data and just under 120 million unique TCR beta sequences from about 179 million T cells were reported. About 330 gigabases of sequencing data and 91 million or so unique TCR sequences made up an early release that covered roughly 670 HLA-typed donors. Of the 398 genotyped donors, 81% were placed in the genetic ancestry cluster associated with self-reported Caucasian donors. The study aimed to test whether signatures of past pathogen exposure could be identified by cataloging public T cell receptors. The study profiled the T cell repertoires of about 640 subjects by immunosequencing and related them to cytomegalovirus serostatus. A separate validation cohort of about 110 different subjects was used in addition to the roughly 640-subject first cohort. To predict cytomegalovirus infection status, the study brought together high-throughput TCR immunosequencing, statistical association of individual TCRs with disease status, and machine learning. To study patterns of TCR occurrence, a later analysis re-analyzed previously published TCR beta repertoires from 666 donors and added high-resolution HLA genotyping. Rather than using new phenotypic data, the later analysis identified candidate immune exposures from TCR beta sequences and from how often those sequences occurred across donors. An earlier analysis of several hundred of the donors applied high-throughput TCR beta sequencing to assess whether each TCR beta V gene segment acted as functional or pseudogenic. Donor age, sex, ethnicity and CMV serostatus were collected together with the repertoire data. Genome-wide SNP genotypes for about 55% of the roughly 670 donors were used in a later genetic analysis, which treated that subset as a discovery cohort. Every repertoire in the discovery cohort had been generated on one and the same sequencing platform. Both class I and class II loci were covered by HLA typing, at four-digit resolution. The number of typed donors differed by locus: about 620-640 for A, B, C, DRB1 and DQB1; 500 to 550 for DQA1; 606 for DPA1; and 400 to 480 for DPB1. Because of strong linkage in the cohort, five DR-DQ haplotypes were treated as single units for association and clustering. Among some 410 genotyped donors of the cohort, an average of about 240,000 unique TCR beta nucleotide sequences were sequenced per donor, around 20% of them non-productive.

What the study reported, not specific to this receptor: The study listed 164 TCR beta chains as associated with cytomegalovirus. When HLA alleles, especially DR and DQ, strongly co-occurred, TCR associations were difficult to assign to individual alleles. A further reported finding was that TCR beta sequences accurately predicted the HLA-A and HLA-B alleles for most subjects in the first cohort. Because counts were too low, seventeen rarely observed V segments, including chromosome 9 orphons, were excluded from the earlier analysis of around 640 of the donors. A later analysis associated about 17,000 TCR beta sequences with specific HLA alleles at a false discovery rate of 0.05. Immune exposure information for the cohort was limited to CMV serostatus. According to the authors, the approach could potentially be generalized to other disease states and immunological phenotypes. Linkage disequilibrium might explain the correlated functional status among segregating V segments, but an unknown experimental factor could not be excluded. In an earlier analysis of roughly 500 of the donors, most TCR beta V segments appeared in productive rearrangements about 87% or about 30% of the time, broadly matching IMGT annotations. V-gene and J-gene trimming of TCR beta chains was associated with a missense DCLRE1C variant in a later genetic analysis, and the association was replicated in an independent cohort. Most TCR sequences were seen in very few donors, while some public TCRs were found in many individuals. According to a later analysis, parvovirus B19, influenza, CMV and Epstein-Barr virus appeared linked to several top co-occurrence clusters. The presence/absence analyses assumed that sequencing depth was roughly uniform across donors, and that assumption may not be true. In this cohort, only TCR beta chains were sequenced, and detectable features were limited by the absence of alpha or paired-chain data. The classifier was reported to diagnose cytomegalovirus status with high specificity and sensitivity in both the original and validation cohorts. The 87-base-pair reads could not distinguish some IMGT-functional V segments, including TRBV6-2 and TRBV6-3, so those segments were excluded. In a later analysis, most CMV-associated TCR beta chains were found to appear HLA-restricted, with HLA associations seemingly driven largely by CMV exposure. In a later analysis, TCR association rates were found to vary across HLA loci, with the most associated TCRs seen for DRB1 alleles and the fewest for HLA-C alleles. Because some donors lacked HLA typing at each locus, the association tests relied only on the typed subset. In vitro tests confirmed that a few of the cytomegalovirus-associated TCR beta chains recognize cytomegalovirus antigens. A later analysis found that HLA-associated TCR beta chains were more clonally expanded and had lower generation probabilities than equally common non-associated chains. In a later genetic analysis, fewer N-insertions in productive TCRs were reported among donors in an Asian-associated ancestry cluster than the roughly 700-donor mean. A group of highly shared sequence variants was considered likely to be a technical artifact of the sequencing pipeline.

Preparation of the library involved the immunoSEQ multiplex PCR assay. For the multiplex PCR, a mixture combining 60 forward primers for TCR Vbeta segments and 13 reverse primers for TCR Jbeta segments was used. A multiplex PCR assay on genomic DNA amplified the CDR3 region of rearranged TCR beta genes. Amplified TCR beta libraries were sequenced as 87-base-pair reads on the Illumina HiSeq System. As for how the authors treated the data: A later analysis counted approximately 74 million unique TCR beta chains across the 670 or so repertoires, and roughly 10 million of these chains were shared by at least two donors. To remove PCR and sequencing errors, raw reads were error-corrected and collapsed into unique sequences using a nearest-neighbor algorithm that merged closely related sequences. CDR3 sequences were aligned to IMGT reference sequences to assign V, D and J gene segments. Each retained sequence needed at least a six-nucleotide match to both a V gene segment and a J gene segment. A rearrangement counted as productive if the CDR3 had no stop codons and remained in frame with V and J, and every other rearrangement counted as non-productive. Following IMGT convention, CDR3 was defined as the stretch from the second conserved V-encoded cysteine to the conserved J-encoded phenylalanine. The earlier analysis of 500 to 600 of the donors excluded sequences that lacked an unambiguous match to a single V gene segment. In an earlier analysis of a few hundred of the donors, V segments were called functional above 56.7% productive rearrangements and were called segregating when the between-donor standard deviation exceeded 5%. A statistical classification framework was developed to diagnose cytomegalovirus status using the catalog of TCR beta chain sequences. In a later analysis, V and J genes were assigned by comparing TCR nucleotide sequences against IMGT/GENE-DB human TR gene sequences. A later analysis assigned CDR3 sequences and most-parsimonious VDJ recombination scenarios with the TCRdist pipeline. A later analysis defined each TCR beta chain by its CDR3 amino acid sequence plus V-gene family, and excluded reads lacking a unique V-gene family. As a way to deal with suspected cross-contamination and a sequencing artifact, a later analysis dropped 450 to 600 nucleotide sequences that were highly shared and had low generation probability. A later analysis calculated a clonal expansion index for each public chain from normalized within-repertoire ranks of inferred template counts. In a later analysis, generation probabilities were computed using a VDJ recombination model fitted to out-of-frame rearrangements, and the results were checked against IGoR. A later analysis scored TCR-TCR, TCR-HLA and TCR-CMV co-occurrence with hypergeometric tests, applying a repertoire-size bias correction to TCR pairs. To estimate false discovery rates, a later analysis permuted the HLA or CMV assignments 20 times. A later analysis grouped co-occurring TCRs with DBSCAN, adding TCRdist sequence similarity when clustering within HLA-allele-positive subsets. Repertoires with fewer than 30,000 or more than 120,000 public chains were left out of co-occurrence clustering, as were a few repertoires with anomalous nucleotide sharing. As stored in TCRdb, this immuneACCESS dataset retains in-frame rearrangements with V and J assigned. A fraction of the clones does not appear; measured against another copy, unresolved V genes explain less than half of the discrepancy, and the remainder lacks a known reason. D and trimming were read from the DNA, whereas the V and J calls and clone size are those reported in that table. The sample table holds over 100,000 clones. The ten most abundant clones make up 1.5% to 2% of the sample.

Notes on this clone: Its antigen target is currently unknown.

According to the germline V gene (reference sequence), CDR1 reads MNHNY and CDR2 reads SVGAGI. Taken from cysteine to phenylalanine, the CDR3 has 11 residues. The DNA shown is the 33-base CDR3, in frame from base 1. The germline V end is reduced by 5 bases and the J end by 14 bases; junction bases left unmatched: 8. The cohort was made up of about 670 healthy bone marrow donors. At the time of sampling, all cohort members were nominally healthy, though unrecorded immune exposures were likely present. The donor was CMV seronegative and belonged to the group of 350 or so seronegative cohort members. A peripheral blood sample was provided by each donor, and peripheral blood mononuclear cells were used for TCR beta sequencing. The Qiagen DNeasy Blood Extraction Kit was used to extract genomic DNA from the blood cell samples.

The sample comprised PBMCs. This chain is built from TRBV6-6 and TRBJ1-2, and 7 bases in between align with TRBD1. This clonotype was sampled from a young man in good health and CMV-seronegative. In nucleotides, the sequence is TGTGCCAGCAGTCAGACAGGGCCATCTACCTTC. It translates to CASSQTGPSTF.